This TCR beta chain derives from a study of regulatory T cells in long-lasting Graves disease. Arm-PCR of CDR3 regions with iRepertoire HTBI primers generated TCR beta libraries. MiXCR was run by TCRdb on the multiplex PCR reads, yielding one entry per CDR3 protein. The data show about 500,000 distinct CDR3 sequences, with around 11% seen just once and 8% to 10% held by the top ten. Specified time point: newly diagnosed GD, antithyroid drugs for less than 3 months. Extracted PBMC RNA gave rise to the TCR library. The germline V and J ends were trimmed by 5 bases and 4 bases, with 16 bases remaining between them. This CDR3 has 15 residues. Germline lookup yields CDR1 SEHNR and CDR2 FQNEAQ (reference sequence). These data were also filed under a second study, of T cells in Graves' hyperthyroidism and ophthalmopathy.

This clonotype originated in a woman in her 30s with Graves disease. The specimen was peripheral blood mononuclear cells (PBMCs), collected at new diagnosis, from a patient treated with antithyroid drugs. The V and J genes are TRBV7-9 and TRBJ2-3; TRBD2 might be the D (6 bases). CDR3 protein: CASSPLGGVADTQYF. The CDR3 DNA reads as TGTGCCAGCAGCCCCCTCGGGGGAGTTGCAGATACGCAGTATTTT.